This T cell receptor (beta chain) was recorded in a study of shared clonotypes between healthy human individuals (dated by TCRdb to about 2020). With respect to the entire study: The cohort included three men and a couple of women between 18 and 49 years of age. Leukapheresis yielded between about 0.85 and 9 billion PBMCs per donor. For each donor, CD4 naive and CD4 memory were each given three plates, CD8 naive was given two plates, and CD8 memory was given one plate. Libraries were prepared and TCR repertoires were sequenced by different laboratories using diverse techniques, in order to increase sequencing depth and limit assay-specific biases. To estimate repertoire size and how much clonotypes are shared between individuals, the study performed deep sequencing of blood TCR repertoires from five healthy adults. Summary of the overall study and its limitations: Incomplete sequencing was indicated by rarefaction of sorted-subset datasets, despite the large sequencing depth. Across a few donors, approximately 5% of naive CD4, roughly 3.5% of naive CD8, under 2.5% of memory CD4, and 0.4% of memory CD8 clonotypes were shared. Sampling was restricted to blood, and TCR repertoires in tissues likely differ from the TCR repertoires found in blood. The small number of donors limited the genetic and exposure-history diversity represented. Pairwise subsampling led to the expectation that sequencing depth would affect the degree of clonotype sharing among donors. Naive subsets generally had larger estimated clonotype richness than memory subsets. Clonotypes shared by all four sorted-subset donors showed higher generation probabilities than non-shared clonotypes.

Using the deep immunoSEQ assay, multiplex PCR amplified TCR CDR3 regions from genomic DNA. Genomic DNA extracted from each cell subset was distributed evenly over all wells of several immunoSEQ 96-well plates, and each plate served as one replicate. For sorted subsets, around 200 ng genomic DNA, equal to 30,000 or so T cell genomes, was loaded into each replicate PCR. Purified libraries were measured with a Qubit 3.0 fluorometer, size-checked on a Bioanalyzer 2100, and measured again with the KAPA Library Quantification kit. A separate single-read 150-cycle Illumina NextSeq 550 flow cell was used to sequence each immunoSEQ 96-well plate. On the study's bioinformatics: Because only junctional sequences without quality scores were contained in the immunoSEQ output, filtering matching that applied to full-length reads could not be performed. To assign V/J genes and CDR3, sequences were annotated against IMGT germline references using PyIR, a Python wrapper for IgBLAST v1.9. Reads were filtered out if the reads had weak V/J assignments (E-value above 1e-6), no CDR3, stop codons, out-of-frame junctions, or ambiguous translated residues. V3J clonotypes were defined as sequences sharing the same inferred V gene, J gene, and CDR3 amino acid sequence. Percentage overlap between repertoires was calculated by dividing the number of shared unique clonotypes by the size of the smaller repertoire. Three approaches were used to assess repertoire richness: RTK rarefaction, the Chao1 estimator, and Recon v2.1 estimates of unobserved clonotypes. Generation probabilities for all TCRbeta clonotypes obtained by the gDNA method from a handful of donors were computed using OLGA. Imported from immuneACCESS, the table was reduced by TCRdb to in-frame sequences with V and J called. These copies leave out some clones; in studies compared against another copy, an unresolved V gene accounts for under half, and the cause of the remainder is not known. V, J and clone size reflect that table, while D and trimming were determined from the DNA. This sample gives roughly 2.6 million clones in total; around 94% of them show up just once. Over 0.12% of the sample is in the top ten clones.

The donors were healthy, HIV-negative adults who had no recently reported acute infections or vaccinations. All donors were Caucasian adults living in Nashville, Tennessee, USA. Magnetic negative selection was used to enrich CD4+ T cells, after which naive cells were positively selected on CD45RA and the negative fraction became the memory subset. Blood was obtained by leukapheresis, after which PBMCs were separated by Ficoll-Histopaque density gradient centrifugation and cryopreserved in liquid nitrogen vapor phase. Analytical flow cytometry was used to check the purity and quantity of each magnetically sorted T cell population. Genomic DNA was isolated from every sorted fraction and measured by UV absorbance on a Nanodrop 2000c. In regard to this clone: The antigen it binds to is not known. Base qualities are not recorded, but no much larger clone differs from it by a single base.

The receptor's source is a man aged 18-30 years in good health. The source material was naive CD4+ T cells sorted from blood. The meaning of the sample's cell subset or site label: CD45RA+ positively selected.

CDR3 loop: CASSQGQGALSYEQYF. The nucleotides read TGCGCCAGCAGCCAAGGGCAGGGGGCCCTCTCCTACGAGCAGTACTTC. The V gene is TRBV4-3 and the J gene is TRBJ2-7; TRBD1 fits 8 bases in the junction. CDR1 is given as LGHNA and CDR2 as YSLEER, both from the germline V gene. From cysteine to phenylalanine, the CDR3 is 16 amino acids long. The DNA shown is the 48-base CDR3, in frame from base 1. Relative to germline, V is missing 1 base and J is missing 0 bases, with 5 bases of the junction outside any gene match.